These 7 T cell receptor beta chains share one sample of origin, sequenced in a study of T-cell reconstitution after alpha-beta-depleted transplantation in children. Unique molecular identifiers were incorporated during preparation of the TCRbeta library. Using its own MiXCR run on the PCR reads, TCRdb lists one record per CDR3 protein. The sample lists about 690,000 distinct CDR3 sequences, roughly 15% seen once, with approximately 1% in the top ten. Here the sequenced sample was PBMCs from the stem cell graft donor, taken from the stem cell graft. These TCRs come from a human donor who donated a stem cell graft to a child with acute myeloid leukemia.

This clonotype showed up many times. This chain's CDR3 is CAISGNLDVGQYF. Written as DNA, the CDR3 is TGTGCCATCAGTGGAAATCTGGACGTCGGTCAGTACTTC. This rearrangement joins TRBV10-3 to TRBJ2-7; D call uncertain. V was shortened by 4 bases and J by 10 bases, with 17 bases between the two germline ends. The V gene's germline CDR1 is ENHRY and CDR2 SYGVKD. The CDR3 spans 13 residues.

This clonotype was counted many times. The V and J genes are TRBV20-1 and TRBJ2-5; 13 nucleotides match TRBD2. Germline loops: CDR1 DFQATT, CDR2 SNEGSKA (reference sequence). The CDR3 totals 14 residues. The V gene end was trimmed by 6 bases and the J gene end by 6 bases; junction bases not matched to a gene: 7. Here the CDR3 reads CSAHTSGGAKTQYF. The CDR3 DNA sequence: TGCAGTGCCCATACTAGCGGGGGGGCCAAGACCCAGTACTTC.

The chain joins TRBV25-1 to TRBJ2-3, with TRBD2 as a possible D gene (7 bases). The CDR3 has 16 amino acids. Trimming shortened V by 6 bases and J by 3 bases, and 19 bases separated the two germline ends. The germline V gene has CDR1 MGHDK and CDR2 SYGVNS. Written as DNA, the CDR3 is TGTGCCAGCAGCCAGAACGTGGGGGGGCGGACAGATACGCAGTATTTT. It specifies CASSQNVGGRTDTQYF.

This clonotype was seen only a few times. The chain links TRBV27 to TRBJ1-1; possible D gene TRBD1, 5 bases. V lost 6 bases, J lost 5 bases, and 13 bases lay in between. The germline V gene has CDR1 MNHEY and CDR2 SMNVEV (reference sequence). This CDR3 region has 13 residues. The CDR3 DNA sequence: TGTGCCAGCAGCGACAGCCTGCGAACTGAAGCTTTCTTT. It translates to CASSDSLRTEAFF.

The genes are TRBV7-3 and TRBJ2-3; D is ambiguous. CDR3 size: 14 residues. The V gene's germline CDR1 is SGHTA and CDR2 FQGTGA. V lost 2 bases and J lost 4, with 10 bases in between. DNA for the CDR3: TGTGCCAGCAGCTTATCCCTAGGCGCAGATACGCAGTATTTT. Translation: CASSLSLGADTQYF. Full variable domain (missing parts from reference TRBV7-3 and TRBJ2-3): GAGVSQTPSNKVTEKGKYVELRCDPISGHTALYWYRQSLGQGPEFLIYFQGTGAADDSGLPNDRFFAVRPEGSVSTLKIQRTERGDSAVYLCASSLSLGADTQYFGPGTRLTVL.

The chain carries TRBV12-3 or TRBV12-4 and TRBJ2-3; 8 bases are shared with TRBD1. This CDR3 is built from 14 residues. Germline trimming cut 5 bases from V and 4 bases from J; bases unmatched to any gene: 5. The CDR3 nucleotides are TGTGCCAGCAGTCGGACAGGGTCGGCAGATACGCAGTATTTT. Its translation: CASSRTGSADTQYF.

Concerning this clonotype: This may be a read error, as it is one base from a much larger clone. The V gene is TRBV12-3 or TRBV12-4, the J gene TRBJ2-2; 10 nucleotides agree with TRBD2. The CDR3 has 15 residues. V lost 6 bases and J lost 9; bases outside the gene matches: 10. As DNA, the CDR3 is TGTGCCAGCAGACCCGGGACTAGCGATACCAGGGAGCTGTTTTTT. Translation: CASRPGTSDTRELFF.